Each of the 2 T cell receptor beta chains below was sequenced from the same sample in a study of blood T cell repertoires in COVID-19. Produced via immunoSEQ multiplex PCR; TCRdb's table is partial and in-frame only. The repertoire holds roughly 70,000 clones, with roughly 92% as singletons. Sequencing input: peripheral blood. These receptors all stem from a man in his forties or fifties with COVID-19, enrolled during active disease.

V usage is TRBV3-1 (or the pseudogene TRBV3-2) and J usage is TRBJ1-2; TRBD1 might be the D (6 bases). V was trimmed by 1 base and J by 7 bases, leaving 19 bases between them. The CDR3 covers 16 residues. Per germline, CDR1 LGHDT and CDR2 YNNKEL (reference sequence). The CDR3 DNA is TGTGCCAGCAGCCAAGCGGGGCAGGGGCTTTGGGGTGGCTACACCTTC. Translating gives CASSQAGQGLWGGYTF.

The genes are TRBV7-6 and TRBJ2-3; TRBD2 agrees at 11 bases. The CDR3 runs 15 residues. The trim removed 3 bases at V and 3 bases at J, leaving 2 bases unmatched. Germline lookup yields CDR1 SGHVS and CDR2 FNYEAQ. The DNA of the CDR3 is TGTGCCAGCAGCTTGCTAGCGGGGGGTACAGATACGCAGTATTTT. Amino acid sequence: CASSLLAGGTDTQYF.